The subject of this entry is one T cell receptor beta chain. The antigen remains undetermined. V lost 6 bases to trimming and J lost 5 bases; unmatched junction nucleotides: 11. Germline lookup yields CDR1 MDHEN and CDR2 SYDVKM. The CDR3 contains 16 residues. The data stem from a study of T cell responses to AZD1222 COVID-19 vaccine. The study's findings and limits: Vaccination with two AZD1222 doses was followed by a rise in Spike-specific TCR breadth and depth. In the spike-specific TCR repertoire, nearly half reportedly target unmutated variant regions.

TCRdb's table, derived via immunoSEQ multiplex PCR, lists solely in-frame clones and lacks some. The repertoire holds roughly 99,000 clones, around 92% seen once, with 7.5% to 9.5% in the top ten. V usage is TRBV28 and J usage is TRBJ2-2; 8 bases align to TRBD2. The source material was peripheral blood, sampled 28 days after the second AZD1222 dose. This clonotype originated in an adult who received the AZD1222 COVID-19 vaccine. CDR3 sequence (DNA): TGTGCCAGCAGCTCCCCCGGGGCTAGCGGGACCGGGGAGCTGTTTTTT. Its translation is CASSSPGASGTGELFF.